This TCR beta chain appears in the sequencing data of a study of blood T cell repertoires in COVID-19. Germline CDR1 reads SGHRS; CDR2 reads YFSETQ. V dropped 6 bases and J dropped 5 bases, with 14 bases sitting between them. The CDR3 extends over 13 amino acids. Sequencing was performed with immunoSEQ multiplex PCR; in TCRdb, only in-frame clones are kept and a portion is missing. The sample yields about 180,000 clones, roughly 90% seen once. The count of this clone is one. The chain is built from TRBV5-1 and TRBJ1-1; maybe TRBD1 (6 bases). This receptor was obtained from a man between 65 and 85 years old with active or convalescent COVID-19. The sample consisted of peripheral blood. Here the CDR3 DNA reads TGCGCCAGCAAAGGGGGTTCCGGAACTGAAGCTTTCTTT. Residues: CASKGGSGTEAFF.